Listed below are T cell receptor beta chains from one sample, sequenced in a study of spatial heterogeneity in lung cancer. From the 5' RACE reads, TCRdb called clonotypes with MiXCR, one entry per CDR3 protein. The top ten hold 15% to 20% of the sample, which has 40,000 to 50,000 distinct CDR3 sequences, 8% to 11% seen once. Here the sequenced sample was PBMCs, taken at follow-up. All receptors come from a female donor with early-stage non-small cell lung cancer. Both conserved end residues are part of each CDR3. The D gene is left open where the match is weak. Clone size is given for some rows only: seen once, a few or many times, or a class if the clone is expanded.

CDR3 length | clone size | J gene | D gene | V gene | CDR3 DNA | CDR3 protein
13 | medium-sized | TRBJ1-5 | TRBD1 | TRBV12-3/TRBV12-4 | TGTGCCAGCGCTTCGACAGGGAAGTCAGCCCAGCATTTT | CASASTGKSAQHF
15 | many | TRBJ1-3 | - | TRBV29-1 | TGCAGCGTGAGGGAGACGAGCTTCTCTGGAAACACCATATATTTT | CSVRETSFSGNTIYF
15 | - | TRBJ2-5 | TRBD2 | TRBV3-1 | TGTGCCAGCAGCCCTTGGACTAGCGGGGAAGAGACCCAGTACTTC | CASSPWTSGEETQYF
13 | - | TRBJ2-7 | TRBD1 | TRBV4-3 | TGCGCCAGCAGCCAAAGGACAGGGGGCGAGCAGTACTTC | CASSQRTGGEQYF
14 | many | TRBJ1-1 | - | TRBV3-1 | TGTGCCAGCAGCCCGGGACAAATGAACACTGAAGCTTTCTTT | CASSPGQMNTEAFF
14 | many | TRBJ2-3 | - | TRBV28 | TGTGCCAGCAGTCCGGGAGCAGGACGGGATACGCAGTATTTT | CASSPGAGRDTQYF
14 | few | TRBJ2-7 | - | TRBV6-2/TRBV6-3 | TGTGCCAGCAGTTACGTTGAAGGGGCAAGCGAGCAGTACTTC | CASSYVEGASEQYF
16 | - | TRBJ2-3 | - | TRBV7-2 | TGTGCCAGCAGCACCGGACAATTATGGGGCACAGATACGCAGTATTTT | CASSTGQLWGTDTQYF
15 | many | TRBJ2-3 | TRBD2 | TRBV30 | TGTGCCTGGAGTGCGGGACTAGCAGGAGGAGATACGCAGTATTTT | CAWSAGLAGGDTQYF
14 | many | TRBJ1-1 | TRBD1 | TRBV3-1 | TGTGCCAGCAGCCCCTTCACAGGGGCCACTGAAGCTTTCTTT | CASSPFTGATEAFF
12 | - | TRBJ1-1 | - | TRBV11-2 | TGTGCCAGCAGCTGGGTGGGCACTGAAGCTTTCTTT | CASSWVGTEAFF
17 | - | TRBJ2-4 | TRBD2 | TRBV2 | TGTGCCAGCAGTGAATTGTCTAGCGGCGAGACCCAAAACATTCAGTACTTC | CASSELSSGETQNIQYF
15 | medium-sized | TRBJ2-7 | TRBD1 | TRBV6-6 | TGTGCCAGCAGTTACCCCGGACAGGGGAACTACGAGCAGTACTTC | CASSYPGQGNYEQYF
17 | - | TRBJ1-1 | TRBD1 | TRBV4-1 | TGCGCCAGTCGGGACATCCTAGGGGGCTTTGGGAACACTGAAGCTTTCTTT | CASRDILGGFGNTEAFF
13 | few | TRBJ2-2 | - | TRBV6-6 | TGTGCCAGCCGGGTCTCGGGTCCCGGGGAGCTGTTTTTT | CASRVSGPGELFF
15 | many | TRBJ2-1 | TRBD2 | TRBV5-1 | TGCGCCAGCATCCTTACGGGGACTAGCGAAGGTGAGCAGTTCTTC | CASILTGTSEGEQFF
13 | many | TRBJ2-7 | - | TRBV23-1 | TGCGCCAGCAGTAAGTGCAGGGTTTACGAGCAGTACTTC | CASSKCRVYEQYF
14 | many | TRBJ1-5 | TRBD1 | TRBV6-5 | TGTGCCAGCAGCCCACAGGGGATGAATCAGCCCCAGCATTTT | CASSPQGMNQPQHF
16 | many | TRBJ2-4 | TRBD2 | TRBV12-3/TRBV12-4 | TGTGCCAGCAGAGAAACTAGCGGGCGGTCCAAAAACATTCAGTACTTC | CASRETSGRSKNIQYF
16 | - | TRBJ2-1 | - | TRBV3-1 | TGTGCCAGCAGCCAAGATCTCAGCGCGGGGTACAATGAGCAGTTCTTC | CASSQDLSAGYNEQFF
15 | many | TRBJ1-6 | TRBD1 | TRBV9 | TGTGCCAGCAGCTCACAGGGGGGAACAAATTCACCCCTCCACTTT | CASSSQGGTNSPLHF
15 | - | TRBJ2-2 | - | TRBV4-2 | TGTGCCAGCAGCCAAGATTTTCAGAACACCGGGGAGCTGTTTTTT | CASSQDFQNTGELFF